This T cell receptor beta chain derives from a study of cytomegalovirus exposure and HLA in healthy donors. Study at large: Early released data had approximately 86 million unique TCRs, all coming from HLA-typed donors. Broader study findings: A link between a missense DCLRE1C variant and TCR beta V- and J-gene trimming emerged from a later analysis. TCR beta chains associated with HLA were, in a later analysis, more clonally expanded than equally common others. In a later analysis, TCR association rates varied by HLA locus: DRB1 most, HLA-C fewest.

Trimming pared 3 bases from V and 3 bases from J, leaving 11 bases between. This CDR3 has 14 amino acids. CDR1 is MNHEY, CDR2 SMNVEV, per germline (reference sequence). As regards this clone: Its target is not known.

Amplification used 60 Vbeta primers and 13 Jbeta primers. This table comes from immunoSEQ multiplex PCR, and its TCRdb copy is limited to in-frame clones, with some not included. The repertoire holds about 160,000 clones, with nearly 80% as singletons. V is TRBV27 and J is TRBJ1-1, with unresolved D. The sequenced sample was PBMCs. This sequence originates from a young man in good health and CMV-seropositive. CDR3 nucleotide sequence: TGTGCCAGCAGTTTGTCTCCCGGGGACACTGAAGCTTTCTTT. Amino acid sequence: CASSLSPGDTEAFF.